What follows describes a single T cell receptor beta chain. The clone's antigen remains unknown. Base qualities are not provided; no much larger clone lies one nucleotide away. The data derive from a study of T cell responses to AZD1222 COVID-19 vaccine (dated by TCRdb to the early 2020s). About the investigation overall: TCR sequencing was performed for roughly 240 trial participants, of whom roughly 200 were given two doses of AZD1222 and some 25 were given two doses of MenACWY control vaccine. Trial participants were enrolled into age subgroups of 18-55, 56-69 and 70-plus years, which contained roughly 140, 27 and 60 TCR-sequenced participants, respectively.

On the study overall, not on this receptor specifically: Conclusions about previously exposed vaccinees are limited because only six or seven AZD1222 recipients were SARS-CoV-2 seropositive at baseline. Participants were mostly white British, with more females than males. The authors suggested clonal diversity may have been underestimated. Epitopes outside the regions mutated in the B.1.351 and B.1.1.7 variants were reportedly recognized by nearly half of the unique spike-specific TCRs. Spike-specific TCR breadth and depth rose significantly after two AZD1222 doses compared with day 0 and with MenACWY recipients. The vaccine-associated CD4 TCRs covered the entire spike protein, and the dominant responses fell in regions 160-218 and 743-854. The 56-69-year group was small, and its depth increase did not reach significance, likely because of low power. No day 14 peak-response samples were available, so repertoires were characterized only after the peak T cell response.

The germline V gene supplies CDR1 SGHTA and CDR2 FQGNSA. The cysteine opens and the phenylalanine closes a CDR3 of 14 amino acids. The only DNA kept is the CDR3, 42 bases in frame from the first base. The trim is 4 bases for V and 5 bases for J, with a gap of 14 bases between the germline ends. The CDR3 regions of human TCRbeta chains were subjected to immunosequencing. The paper's data handling went like this. TCRs in the repertoires were compared against a reference library of SARS-CoV-2-specific TCRs that had been generated with the MIRA antigen-specificity platform. Breadth meant the fraction of unique TCRs that were SARS-CoV-2-associated, whereas depth meant the fraction of total T cells that were SARS-CoV-2-associated. Using the MIRA data, every spike-specific TCR was mapped to the spike region that the TCR reacted to and assigned to either a CD4 or a CD8 class. Log10-transformed breadth and depth values were compared by one-way ANOVA with Sidak's multiple comparisons tests. The table was pulled from immuneACCESS by TCRdb, which kept in-frame rearrangements only. Such tables lose some clones; where checked, under half of the loss comes from unresolved V genes, and the rest has no known cause. V and J calls and clone size are as listed in that table; D and trimming were resolved from the DNA. The sample table shows 150,000 to 200,000 clones, and 88% are seen once. The ten largest account for 25% to 30% of the sample.

Per the publication, the time point label means: about 28 days (+/-7) after the second vaccine dose. AZD1222 recipients given second doses at about 4 weeks or at about 12 weeks were pooled, since spike-specific TCR depth and breadth were not found to differ between the two schedules. Vaccinee samples were obtained from the UK trials COV001 and COV002, which included a single-blind randomized controlled phase 2/3 trial of AZD1222 (ChAdOx1 nCoV-19) in healthy adults. For TCRbeta chain sequencing, PBMC samples from trial participants were taken at day 0 and at day 28 after the second dose. Sequenced material: peripheral blood, taken 28 days after the second AZD1222 dose. Recombination connected TRBV7-2 to TRBJ2-5, with a tentative D gene TRBD2 over 6 matching bases. This receptor was taken from an adult who received the AZD1222 COVID-19 vaccine. The nucleotides are TGTGCCAGCAGCTCCCGACTAGTTGCTGAGACCCAGTACTTC. This codes for CASSSRLVAETQYF.